This T cell receptor (beta chain) appears in the sequencing data of a study of T cells in Graves' hyperthyroidism and ophthalmopathy. Background on the study: The blood sample was taken at first diagnosis, before treatment began.

In germline, CDR1 is ENHRY, CDR2 SYGVKD. Trimming left V 3 bases short and J 0 bases short, with 8 bases between. This CDR3 has 15 residues. As to this clonotype: Its specificity is unknown.

Study-level findings and limits: Median prediction lead before ophthalmopathy onset was 5.5 to 7 months with the model. Blood also contained most expanded thyroid clonotypes above 0.001.

Researchers took RNA transcripts and amplified the TCR beta CDR3 regions from them. A set of HTBI primers served as the primers for a first-round RT-PCR of the TCR CDR3. TCRdb re-called the multiplex PCR reads through MiXCR, storing one row per CDR3 protein. This sample has 550,000 to 600,000 distinct CDR3 sequences, with over 12% found just once. The chain combines TRBV10-3 with TRBJ2-2, with D unresolved. The source is a woman younger than 35 with Graves' ophthalmopathy. Sequenced input: blood. The DNA of the CDR3 is TGTGCCATCAGTGATGACACCTCGAACACCGGGGAGCTGTTTTTT. This codes for CAISDDTSNTGELFF.